This section outlines one T cell receptor (beta chain) sequence together with its context. This clonotype was recorded at least ten times. The specificity of this receptor is unknown. Base qualities are not at hand, and no much larger clone is one base apart. This specimen belongs to a study of T-cell memory formation after mild COVID-19 (dated by TCRdb to about 2021). A note on the overall study: Most TCR sequence clusters were specific to one of the two donors. In a couple of donors, T-cell clones that expanded and contracted after mild COVID-19 were tracked by sequencing TCRalpha and TCRbeta repertoires over time. Two young, previously healthy adult volunteers made up the cohort, one male and one female.

Sequencer: Illumina NovaSeq 6000. Using 5'RACE with constant-segment primers, TCRalpha and TCRbeta cDNA libraries were constructed, with sample barcodes and unique molecular identifiers added in the process. Trizol reagent was used to extract RNA from every sample. Amplification of the libraries took two PCR steps, and the second step added a second sample barcode plus Illumina TruSeq adapters. Sequencing of the libraries was done on an Illumina NovaSeq, producing 2 x 150 bp paired-end reads. In the authors' own workflow: Demultiplexing of reads and collapsing into UMI-guided consensus sequences were performed with migec v1.2.7. With mixcr v2.1.11, UMI consensuses were aligned to TRA and TRB V and J templates and assembled into clonotypes. A clonotype was counted as expanded or contracted only when both edgeR and NoisET called the clonotype significant, with the noise models trained on biological replicates. For edgeR calls, a false discovery rate-adjusted p below 0.01 and a log2 fold-change threshold of 1 were applied. As an exploratory analysis of dynamics, max-normalized trajectories of the 1000 most abundant clonotypes were examined by PCA with hierarchical clustering. Each responding clone was given a CD4 or CD8 phenotype based on the CD4+ and CD8+ repertoires, which had been sequenced separately. TCRdb applied fastp at Q25 and MiXCR to the public reads, then kept only in-frame beta chains. When rows share a CDR3 protein, they turn into one entry using the most common DNA and genes. For this entry, the V and J calls and clone size follow TCRdb and not the study's own pipeline. The sample has tens of thousands of distinct CDR3 sequences on record, around 21% of them singletons. Jointly, the top ten make up about 1.5% of the sample.

Here is what the overall study found, with its caveats: The study included only a couple of mild cases, and larger cohorts that include severe cases with pre-infection samples were judged to be necessary. Contracting CD4+ clones turned up mainly in the CM and EM memory subsets, whereas EMRA was where CD8+ clones were enriched. The detection of some responding clones in pre-infection memory suggests that pre-existing cross-reactive memory T cells joined the SARS-CoV-2 response. The second-wave clones that peaked on day 37 were not confirmed to be SARS-CoV-2 specific. Clones that contracted from day 15 to 85 showed balanced CD4/CD8 phenotypes, whereas a second wave of clones that expanded from day 15 to 37 leaned towards CD4+.

Ficoll-Paque density gradient centrifugation was the method used to isolate PBMCs. Spanning cysteine to phenylalanine, the CDR3 consists of 14 amino acids. Just CDR3 DNA is preserved here, 42 bases in frame from base 1. As encoded in the germline V gene (reference sequence), CDR1 is DFQATT while CDR2 is SNEGSKA. V is shortened by 0 bases, J by 1 base, and the region joining them spans 7 bases. Sequenced input: PBMCs or a T cell subset sorted from them (not recorded which). This receptor chain uses TRBV20-1 and TRBJ2-1, with TRBD1 as a weak D call on 6 bases. The sequence came from an adult who had mild COVID-19 (a few samples of this study predate the infection). The sample titles of this study are shuffled in the database, so cell type and time point are left out. The CDR3 loop reads CSARDGQSYNEQFF. The nucleotide sequence is TGCAGTGCTAGAGATGGACAGTCCTACAATGAGCAGTTCTTC.